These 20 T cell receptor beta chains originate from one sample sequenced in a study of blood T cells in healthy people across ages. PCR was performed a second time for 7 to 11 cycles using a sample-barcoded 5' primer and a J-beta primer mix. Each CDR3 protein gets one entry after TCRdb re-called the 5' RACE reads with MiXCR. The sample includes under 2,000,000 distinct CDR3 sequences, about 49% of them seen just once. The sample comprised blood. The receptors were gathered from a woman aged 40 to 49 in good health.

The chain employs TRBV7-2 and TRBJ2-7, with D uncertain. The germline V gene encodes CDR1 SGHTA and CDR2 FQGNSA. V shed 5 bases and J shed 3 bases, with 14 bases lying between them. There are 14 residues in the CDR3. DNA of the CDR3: TGTGCCAGCAGCGTCGCGCTTAGGATCTACGAGCAGTACTTC. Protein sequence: CASSVALRIYEQYF.

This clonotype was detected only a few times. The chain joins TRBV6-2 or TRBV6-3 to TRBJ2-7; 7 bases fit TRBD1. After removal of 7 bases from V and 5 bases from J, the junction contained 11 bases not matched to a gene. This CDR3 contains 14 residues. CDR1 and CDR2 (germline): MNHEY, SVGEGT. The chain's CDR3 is CASMWDSLQDEQYF. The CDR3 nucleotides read TGTGCCAGCATGTGGGACAGCTTGCAGGACGAGCAGTACTTC.

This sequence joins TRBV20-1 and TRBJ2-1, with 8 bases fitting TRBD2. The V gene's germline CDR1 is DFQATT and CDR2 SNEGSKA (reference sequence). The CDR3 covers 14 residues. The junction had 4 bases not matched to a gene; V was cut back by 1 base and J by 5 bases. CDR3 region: CSARGTSSHNEQFF. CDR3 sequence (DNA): TGCAGTGCTAGAGGGACTAGCAGTCACAATGAGCAGTTCTTC.

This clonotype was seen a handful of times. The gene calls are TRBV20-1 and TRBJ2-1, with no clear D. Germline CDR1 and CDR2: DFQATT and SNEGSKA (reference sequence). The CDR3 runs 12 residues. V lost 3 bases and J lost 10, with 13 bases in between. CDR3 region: CSASAQLSEQFF. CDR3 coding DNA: TGCAGTGCTAGTGCGCAGCTTAGCGAGCAGTTCTTC.

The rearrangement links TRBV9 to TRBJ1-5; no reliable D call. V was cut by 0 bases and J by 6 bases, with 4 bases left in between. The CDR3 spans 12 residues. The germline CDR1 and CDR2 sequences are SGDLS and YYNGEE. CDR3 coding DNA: TGTGCCAGCAGCGTAGCGGTTCAGCCCCAGCATTTT. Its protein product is CASSVAVQPQHF.

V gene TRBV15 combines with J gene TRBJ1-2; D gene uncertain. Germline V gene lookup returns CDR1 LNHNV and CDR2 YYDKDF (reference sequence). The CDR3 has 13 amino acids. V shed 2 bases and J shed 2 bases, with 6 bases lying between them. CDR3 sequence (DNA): TGTGCCACCAGCAGACGCGCCAACTATGGCTACACCTTC. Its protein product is CATSRRANYGYTF.

CDR3 bases: TGTGCCAGCAGCTTGGTAGTCCAACGGCAGTTCTTC. It codes for CASSLVVQRQFF. The chain is built from TRBV5-6 and TRBJ2-1; D gene ambiguous. With 0 bases removed from V and 12 bases from J, the gap between germline ends came to 10 bases. This CDR3 region has 12 residues. CDR1 is SGHDT and CDR2 is YYEEEE in the germline V gene. Full variable domain (missing parts from reference TRBV5-6 and TRBJ2-1): DAGVTQSPTHLIKTRGQQVTLRCSPKSGHDTVSWYQQALGQGPQFIFQYYEEEERQRGNFPDRFSGHQFPNYSSELNVNALLLGDSALYLCASSLVVQRQFFGPGTRLTVL.

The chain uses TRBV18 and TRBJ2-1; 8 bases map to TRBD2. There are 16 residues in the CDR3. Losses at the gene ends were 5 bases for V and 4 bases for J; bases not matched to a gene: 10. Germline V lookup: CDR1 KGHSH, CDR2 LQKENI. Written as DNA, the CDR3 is TGTGCCAGCTCATACCAGAGTAGCGGGGTTTACAATGAGCAGTTCTTC. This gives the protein CASSYQSSGVYNEQFF.

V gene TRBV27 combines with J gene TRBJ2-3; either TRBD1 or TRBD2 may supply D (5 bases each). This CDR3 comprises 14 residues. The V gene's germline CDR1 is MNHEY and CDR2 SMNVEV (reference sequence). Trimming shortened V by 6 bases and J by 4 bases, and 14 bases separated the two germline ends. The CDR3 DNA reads TGTGCCAGCAGCCTGAACCGGGACGCAGATACGCAGTATTTT. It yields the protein CASSLNRDADTQYF.

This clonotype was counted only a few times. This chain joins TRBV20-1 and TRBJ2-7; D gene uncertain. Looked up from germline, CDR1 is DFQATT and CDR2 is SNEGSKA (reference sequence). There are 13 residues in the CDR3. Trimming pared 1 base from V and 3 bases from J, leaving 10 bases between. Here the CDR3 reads CSARGQLSYEQYF. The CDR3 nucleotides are TGCAGTGCTAGAGGACAACTGAGCTACGAGCAGTACTTC.

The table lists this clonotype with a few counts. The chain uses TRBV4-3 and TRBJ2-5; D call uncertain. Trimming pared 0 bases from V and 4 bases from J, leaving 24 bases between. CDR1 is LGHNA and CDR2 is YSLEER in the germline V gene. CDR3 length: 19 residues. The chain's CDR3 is CASSQDLGSGSLFGETQYF. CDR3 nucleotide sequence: TGCGCCAGCAGCCAAGATCTCGGGTCGGGCTCCTTATTTGGAGAGACCCAGTACTTC.

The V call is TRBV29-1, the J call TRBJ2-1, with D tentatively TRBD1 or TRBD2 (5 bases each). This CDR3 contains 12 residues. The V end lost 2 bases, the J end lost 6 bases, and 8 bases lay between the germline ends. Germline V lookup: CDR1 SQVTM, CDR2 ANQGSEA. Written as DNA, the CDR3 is TGCAGCGTTGAATTGGGGACCAATGAGCAGTTCTTC. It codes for CSVELGTNEQFF.

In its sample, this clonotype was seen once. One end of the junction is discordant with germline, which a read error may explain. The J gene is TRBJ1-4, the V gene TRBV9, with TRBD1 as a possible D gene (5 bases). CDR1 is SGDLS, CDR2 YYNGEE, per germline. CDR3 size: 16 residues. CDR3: CASSDGTDATSEKLFF. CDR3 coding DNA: TGTGCCAGCAGCGACGGGACGGATGCAACTAGTGAAAAACTGTTTTTT.

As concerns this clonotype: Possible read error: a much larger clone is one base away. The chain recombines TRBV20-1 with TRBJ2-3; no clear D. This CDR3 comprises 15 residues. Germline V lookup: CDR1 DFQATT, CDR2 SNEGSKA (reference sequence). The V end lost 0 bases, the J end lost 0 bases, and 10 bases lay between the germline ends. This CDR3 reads CSARDRAASTDTQYF. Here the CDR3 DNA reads TGCAGTGCTAGAGATAGGGCAGCTAGCACAGATACGCAGTATTTT.

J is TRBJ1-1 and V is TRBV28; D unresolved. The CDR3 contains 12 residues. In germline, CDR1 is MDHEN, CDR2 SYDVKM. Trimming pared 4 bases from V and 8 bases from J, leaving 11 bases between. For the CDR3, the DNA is TGTGCCAGCAGTTCACCTCCCCTAGAAGCTTTCTTT. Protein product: CASSSPPLEAFF.

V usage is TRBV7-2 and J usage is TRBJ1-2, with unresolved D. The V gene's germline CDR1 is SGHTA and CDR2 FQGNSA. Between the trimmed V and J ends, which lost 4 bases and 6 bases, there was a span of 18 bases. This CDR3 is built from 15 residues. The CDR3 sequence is CASSWRPPRKDGYTF. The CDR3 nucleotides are TGTGCCAGCAGCTGGCGCCCCCCCCGGAAGGATGGCTACACCTTC.

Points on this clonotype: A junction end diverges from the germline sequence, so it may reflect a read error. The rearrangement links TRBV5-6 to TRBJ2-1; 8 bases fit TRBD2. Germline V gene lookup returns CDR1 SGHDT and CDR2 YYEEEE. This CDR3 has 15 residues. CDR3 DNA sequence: TGTGCCAGCAGCTTGTTTAGCGGGGTATACAAAGAGCAGTTCTTC. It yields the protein CASSLFSGVYKEQFF.

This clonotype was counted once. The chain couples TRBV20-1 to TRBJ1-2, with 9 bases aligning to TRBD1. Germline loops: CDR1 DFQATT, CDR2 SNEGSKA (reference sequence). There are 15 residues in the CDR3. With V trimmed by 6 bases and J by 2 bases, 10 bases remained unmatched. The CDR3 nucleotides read TGCAGTGCCCAGGGACAGGGAATTACGAACTATGGCTACACCTTC. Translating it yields CSAQGQGITNYGYTF.

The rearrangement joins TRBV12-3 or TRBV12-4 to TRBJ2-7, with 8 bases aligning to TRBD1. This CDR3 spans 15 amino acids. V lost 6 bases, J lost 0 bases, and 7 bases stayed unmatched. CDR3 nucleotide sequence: TGTGCCAGCAGCTTACAGGGGGATAGCTCCTACGAGCAGTACTTC. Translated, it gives CASSLQGDSSYEQYF.

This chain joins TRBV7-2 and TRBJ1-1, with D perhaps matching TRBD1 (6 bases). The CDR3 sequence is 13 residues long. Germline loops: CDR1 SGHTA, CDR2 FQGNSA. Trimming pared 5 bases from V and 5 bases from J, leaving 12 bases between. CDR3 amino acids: CASSPRQVTEAFF. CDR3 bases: TGTGCCAGCAGCCCAAGACAGGTGACTGAAGCTTTCTTT.